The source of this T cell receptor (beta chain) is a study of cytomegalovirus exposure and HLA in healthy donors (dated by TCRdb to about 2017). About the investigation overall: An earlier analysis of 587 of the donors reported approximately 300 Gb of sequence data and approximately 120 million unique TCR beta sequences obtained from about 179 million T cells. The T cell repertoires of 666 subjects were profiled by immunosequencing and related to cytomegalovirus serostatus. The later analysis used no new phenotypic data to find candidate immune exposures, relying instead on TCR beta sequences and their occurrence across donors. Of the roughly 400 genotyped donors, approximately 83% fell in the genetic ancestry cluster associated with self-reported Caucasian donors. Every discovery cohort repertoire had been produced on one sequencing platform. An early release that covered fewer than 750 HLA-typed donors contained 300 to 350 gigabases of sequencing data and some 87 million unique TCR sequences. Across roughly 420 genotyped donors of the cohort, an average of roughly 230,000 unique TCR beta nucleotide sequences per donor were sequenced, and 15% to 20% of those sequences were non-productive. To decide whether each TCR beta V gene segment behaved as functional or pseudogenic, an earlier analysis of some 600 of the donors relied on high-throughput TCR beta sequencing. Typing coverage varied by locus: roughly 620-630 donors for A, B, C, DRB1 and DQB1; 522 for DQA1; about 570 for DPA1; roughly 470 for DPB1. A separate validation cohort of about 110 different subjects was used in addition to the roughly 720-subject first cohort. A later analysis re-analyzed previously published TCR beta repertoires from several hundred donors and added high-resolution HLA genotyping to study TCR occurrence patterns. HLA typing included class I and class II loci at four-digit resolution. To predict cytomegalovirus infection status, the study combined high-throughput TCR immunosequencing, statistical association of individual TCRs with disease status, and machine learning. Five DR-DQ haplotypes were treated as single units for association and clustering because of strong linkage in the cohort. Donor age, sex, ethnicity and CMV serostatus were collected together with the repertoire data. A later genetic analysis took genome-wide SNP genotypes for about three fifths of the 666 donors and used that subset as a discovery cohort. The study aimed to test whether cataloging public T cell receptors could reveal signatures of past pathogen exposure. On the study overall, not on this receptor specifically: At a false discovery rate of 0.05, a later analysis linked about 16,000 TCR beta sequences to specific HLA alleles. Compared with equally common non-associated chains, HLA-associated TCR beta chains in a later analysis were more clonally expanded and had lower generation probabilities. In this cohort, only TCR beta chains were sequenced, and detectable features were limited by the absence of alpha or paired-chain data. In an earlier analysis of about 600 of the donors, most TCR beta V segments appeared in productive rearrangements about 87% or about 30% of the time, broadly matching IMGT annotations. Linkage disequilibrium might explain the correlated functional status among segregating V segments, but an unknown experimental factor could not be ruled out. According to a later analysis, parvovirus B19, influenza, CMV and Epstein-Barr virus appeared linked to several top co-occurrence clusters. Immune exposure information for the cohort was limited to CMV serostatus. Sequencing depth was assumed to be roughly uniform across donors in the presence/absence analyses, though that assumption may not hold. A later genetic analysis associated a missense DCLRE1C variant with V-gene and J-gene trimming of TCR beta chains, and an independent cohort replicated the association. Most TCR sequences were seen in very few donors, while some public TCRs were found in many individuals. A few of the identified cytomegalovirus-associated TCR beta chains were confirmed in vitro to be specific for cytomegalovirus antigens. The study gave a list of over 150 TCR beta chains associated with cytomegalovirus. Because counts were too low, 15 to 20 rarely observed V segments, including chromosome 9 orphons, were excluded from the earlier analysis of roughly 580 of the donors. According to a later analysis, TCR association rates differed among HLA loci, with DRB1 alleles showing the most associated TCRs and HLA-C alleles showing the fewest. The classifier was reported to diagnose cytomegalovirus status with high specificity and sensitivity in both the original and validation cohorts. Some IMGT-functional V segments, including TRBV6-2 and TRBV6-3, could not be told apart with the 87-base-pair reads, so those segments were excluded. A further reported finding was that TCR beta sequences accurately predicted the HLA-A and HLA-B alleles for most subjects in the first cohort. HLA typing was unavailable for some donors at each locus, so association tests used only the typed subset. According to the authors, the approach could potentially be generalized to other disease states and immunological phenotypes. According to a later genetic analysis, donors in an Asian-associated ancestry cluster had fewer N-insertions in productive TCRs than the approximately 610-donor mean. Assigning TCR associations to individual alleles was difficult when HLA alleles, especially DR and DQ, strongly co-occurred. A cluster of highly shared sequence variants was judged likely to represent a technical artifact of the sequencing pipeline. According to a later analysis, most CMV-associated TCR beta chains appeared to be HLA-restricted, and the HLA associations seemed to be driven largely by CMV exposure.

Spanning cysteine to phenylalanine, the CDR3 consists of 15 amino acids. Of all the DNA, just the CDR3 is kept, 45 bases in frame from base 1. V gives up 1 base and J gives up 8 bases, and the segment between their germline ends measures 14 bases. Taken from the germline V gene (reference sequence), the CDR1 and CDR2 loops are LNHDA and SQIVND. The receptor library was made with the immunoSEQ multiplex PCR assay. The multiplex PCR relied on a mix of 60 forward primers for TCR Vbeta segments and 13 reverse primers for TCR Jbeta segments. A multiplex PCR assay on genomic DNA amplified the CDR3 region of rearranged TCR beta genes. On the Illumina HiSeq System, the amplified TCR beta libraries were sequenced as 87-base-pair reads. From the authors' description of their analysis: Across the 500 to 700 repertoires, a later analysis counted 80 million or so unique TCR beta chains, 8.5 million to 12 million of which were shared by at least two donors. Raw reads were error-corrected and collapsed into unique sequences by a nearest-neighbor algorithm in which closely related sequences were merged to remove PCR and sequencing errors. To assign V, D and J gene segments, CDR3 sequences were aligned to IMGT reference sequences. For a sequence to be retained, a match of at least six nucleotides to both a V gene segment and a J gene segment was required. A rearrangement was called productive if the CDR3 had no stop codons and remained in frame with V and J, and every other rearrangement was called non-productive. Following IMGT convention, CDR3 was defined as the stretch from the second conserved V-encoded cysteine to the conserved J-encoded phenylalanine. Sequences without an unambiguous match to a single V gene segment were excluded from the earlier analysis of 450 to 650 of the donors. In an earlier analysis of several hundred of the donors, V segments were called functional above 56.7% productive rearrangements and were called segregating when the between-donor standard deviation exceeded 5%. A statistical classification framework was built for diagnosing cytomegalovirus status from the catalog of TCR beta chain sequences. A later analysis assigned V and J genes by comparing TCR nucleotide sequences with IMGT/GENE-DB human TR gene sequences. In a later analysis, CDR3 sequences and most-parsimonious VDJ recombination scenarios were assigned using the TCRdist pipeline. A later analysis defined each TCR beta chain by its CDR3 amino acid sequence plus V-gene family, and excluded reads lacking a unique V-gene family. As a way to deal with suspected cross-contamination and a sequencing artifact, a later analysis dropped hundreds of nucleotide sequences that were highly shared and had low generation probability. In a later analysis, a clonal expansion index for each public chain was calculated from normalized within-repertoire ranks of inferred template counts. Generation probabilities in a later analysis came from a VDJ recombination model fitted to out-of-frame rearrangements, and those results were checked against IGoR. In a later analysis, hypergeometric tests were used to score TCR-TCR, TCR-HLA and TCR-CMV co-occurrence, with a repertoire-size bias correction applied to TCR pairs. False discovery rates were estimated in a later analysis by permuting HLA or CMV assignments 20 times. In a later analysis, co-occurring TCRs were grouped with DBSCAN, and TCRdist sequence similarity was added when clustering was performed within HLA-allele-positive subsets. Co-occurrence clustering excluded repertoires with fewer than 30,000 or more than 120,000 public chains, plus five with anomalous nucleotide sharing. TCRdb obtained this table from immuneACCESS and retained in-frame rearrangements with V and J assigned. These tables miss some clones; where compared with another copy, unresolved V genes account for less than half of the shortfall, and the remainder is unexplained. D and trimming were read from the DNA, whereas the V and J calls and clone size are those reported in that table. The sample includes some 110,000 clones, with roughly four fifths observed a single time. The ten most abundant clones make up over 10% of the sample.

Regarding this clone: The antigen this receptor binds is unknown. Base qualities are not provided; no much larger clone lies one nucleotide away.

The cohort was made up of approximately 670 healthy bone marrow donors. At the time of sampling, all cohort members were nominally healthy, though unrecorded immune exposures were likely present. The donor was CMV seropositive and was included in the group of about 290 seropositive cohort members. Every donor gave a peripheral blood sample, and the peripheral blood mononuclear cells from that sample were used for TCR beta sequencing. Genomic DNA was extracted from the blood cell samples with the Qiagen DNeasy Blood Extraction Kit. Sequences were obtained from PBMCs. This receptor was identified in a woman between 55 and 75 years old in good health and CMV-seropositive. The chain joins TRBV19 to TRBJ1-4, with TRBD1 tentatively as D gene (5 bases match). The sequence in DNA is TGTGCCAGTAGTATAGGCGGGACCCTGTCCGAAAAACTGTTTTTT. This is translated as CASSIGGTLSEKLFF.